The 22 T cell receptor beta chains given below trace back to one sample, sequenced in a study of blood T cell repertoires in COVID-19. Assay: immunoSEQ multiplex PCR; the TCRdb copy retains only in-frame clones and omits some. In the table there are approximately 200,000 clones, roughly 82% of which are singletons. Sequenced: PBMCs or T cells enriched from blood (not recorded which). The receptors derive from a man in his forties who had recovered from COVID-19.

This chain uses TRBV19 with TRBJ2-2, with TRBD2 matching 11 bases. J lost 7 bases, V lost 8 bases, and 12 bases had no gene match. Germline CDR1 reads LNHDA; CDR2 reads SQIVND (reference sequence). CDR3 length equals 16 residues. DNA of the CDR3: TGTGCCAGTCAACCCGTAGCGGGAGGGCTTGACGGGGAGCTGTTTTTT. As protein: CASQPVAGGLDGELFF.

This chain connects TRBV12-3 or TRBV12-4 to TRBJ1-1; D uncertain. The V and J ends lost 5 bases and 10 bases respectively, with 14 bases between them. The CDR3 has 12 amino acids. Written as DNA, the CDR3 is TGTGCCAGCAGTCGGGCGGGTGGAGGAGCTTTCTTT. Translated: CASSRAGGGAFF.

The chain joins TRBV4-3 to TRBJ1-3; no clear D gene. The CDR3 contains 15 residues. Per germline, CDR1 LGHNA and CDR2 YSLEER. V gave up 1 base and J gave up 2 bases, with 9 bases separating them. The DNA of the CDR3 is TGCGCCAGCAGCCAAGTAGGAGTTCCTGGAAACACCATATATTTT. Translating gives CASSQVGVPGNTIYF.

The chain couples TRBV19 to TRBJ2-7, with D maybe TRBD1 (6 bases). The germline V and J ends were trimmed by 4 bases and 2 bases, with 9 bases remaining between them. The CDR3 sequence is 13 residues long. Looked up from germline, CDR1 is LNHDA and CDR2 is SQIVND (reference sequence). CDR3 amino acids: CASSRDNPYEQYV. The CDR3 bases are TGTGCCAGTAGTAGGGACAACCCCTACGAGCAGTACGTC.

The genes are TRBV5-1 and TRBJ1-5; perhaps TRBD1 as D (5 bases). The CDR3 is 15 amino acids. Germline assignment: CDR1 SGHRS and CDR2 YFSETQ. Trimming left V 0 bases short and J 9 bases short, with 16 bases between. The CDR3 DNA reads TGCGCCAGCAGCTTGGGCACAGGAAGGGAATCGCCCCAGCATTTT. Its protein is CASSLGTGRESPQHF. The full variable domain, its missing parts supplied by reference TRBV5-1 and TRBJ1-5, is KAGVTQTPRYLIKTRGQQVTLSCSPISGHRSVSWYQQTPGQGLQFLFEYFSETQRNKGNFPGRFSGRQFSNSRSEMNVSTLELGDSALYLCASSLGTGRESPQHFGDGTRLSIL.

This chain uses TRBV5-1 with TRBJ2-5; TRBD2 matches 10 bases. The germline V gene has CDR1 SGHRS and CDR2 YFSETQ. This CDR3 is built from 18 residues. The J segment lost 5 bases and the V segment lost 0 bases, leaving 13 bases of the junction unmatched. CDR3 coding DNA: TGCGCCAGCAGCTTGGCTTTTCAGTCTAGCGGGAGTGAGGAGACCCAGTACTTC. As protein: CASSLAFQSSGSEETQYF.

The V and J genes are TRBV9 and TRBJ1-1; D is ambiguous. This CDR3 comprises 14 residues. The germline V and J ends were trimmed by 5 bases and 1 base, with 12 bases remaining between them. The germline V gene encodes CDR1 SGDLS and CDR2 YYNGEE. Here the CDR3 reads CASSRGSGNTEAFF. CDR3 DNA: TGTGCCAGCAGTCGGGGTTCGGGGAACACTGAAGCTTTCTTT.

The V call is TRBV14, the J call TRBJ2-5; maybe TRBD1 (6 bases). The ends were cut back, 6 bases at V and 5 bases at J, with 13 bases in the middle. Looked up from germline, CDR1 is SGHDN and CDR2 is FVKESK. The CDR3 has 13 amino acids. The DNA of the CDR3 is TGTGCCAGCAGTCAGGGGTGGACGGAGACCCAGTACTTC. It translates to CASSQGWTETQYF.

The V call is TRBV25-1, the J call TRBJ2-7; 7 nucleotides match TRBD1. Germline V gene lookup returns CDR1 MGHDK and CDR2 SYGVNS. With V trimmed by 9 bases and J by 11 bases, 10 bases remained unmatched. This CDR3 is 11 amino acids long. The DNA of the CDR3 is TGTGCCAGTGAAGCCTCCGGGACAGAGTACTTC. It translates to CASEASGTEYF.

This chain uses TRBV7-8 with TRBJ1-2; weak D call: TRBD1 (5 bases). The CDR3 has 16 amino acids. Germline V lookup: CDR1 SGHVS, CDR2 FQNEAQ. V dropped 2 bases and J dropped 2 bases, with 15 bases sitting between them. In DNA form, the CDR3 reads TGTGCCAGCAGCTTATTGCGGGACTCCTCAAACTATGGCTACACCTTC. It specifies CASSLLRDSSNYGYTF. Full variable domain (rest looked up from reference TRBV7-8 and TRBJ1-2): GAGVSQSPRYKVAKRGQDVALRCDPISGHVSLFWYQQALGQGPEFLTYFQNEAQLDKSGLPSDRFFAERPEGSVSTLKIQRTQQEDSAVYLCASSLLRDSSNYGYTFGSGTRLTVV.

The CDR3, as DNA: TGTGCCAGCAACGAACCTGACAGGGGGCTTTCTCAGCCCCAGCATTTT. This translates into CASNEPDRGLSQPQHF. This chain links TRBV6-6 with TRBJ1-5, with 10 nucleotides matching TRBD1. The CDR3 contains 16 residues. J gave up 6 bases and V 7 bases, and 12 bases lay outside the gene matches. From germline, CDR1 is MNHNY and CDR2 SVGAGI (reference sequence).

The chain uses TRBV19 and TRBJ1-4; D gene ambiguous. Germline lookup yields CDR1 LNHDA and CDR2 SQIVND (reference sequence). CDR3 length equals 15 residues. Trimming stripped 2 bases from V and 7 bases from J, with 14 bases between. CDR3 bases: TGTGCCAGTAGTATATCAGCCGCCGAGGGTGAAAAACTGTTTTTT. Its protein is CASSISAAEGEKLFF.

This chain links TRBV24-1 with TRBJ2-7; TRBD1 aligns across 9 bases. The CDR3 spans 15 residues. With V trimmed by 4 bases and J by 2 bases, 5 bases remained unmatched. Germline CDR1 KGHDR, CDR2 SFDVKD. Here the CDR3 reads CATSDSGTGTYEQYF. In nucleotides, the CDR3 is TGTGCCACCAGTGACTCCGGGACAGGGACCTACGAGCAGTACTTC.

This clone has just a few counts. The chain employs TRBV2 and TRBJ1-6, with D possibly TRBD1 on 5 matching bases. From germline, CDR1 is SNHLY and CDR2 FYNNEI. Trimming removed 6 bases at V and 0 bases at J, with 12 bases between. The CDR3 extends over 16 amino acids. The CDR3 DNA is TGTGCCAGCAGACAGGATGTAGGCTCCTATAATTCACCCCTCCACTTT. This sequence encodes CASRQDVGSYNSPLHF.

The genes are TRBV13 and TRBJ2-1; TRBD1 agrees at 11 bases. The V segment lost 4 bases and the J segment 9 bases; nucleotides outside the gene matches: 11. This CDR3 is 16 amino acids long. The germline CDR1 and CDR2 sequences are PRHDT and FYEKMQ (reference sequence). CDR3: CASSSSPGQGEIEQFF. The CDR3 DNA reads TGTGCCAGCAGCTCATCCCCGGGACAGGGGGAGATTGAGCAGTTCTTC.

V is TRBV10-3 and J is TRBJ1-1; D is perhaps TRBD1 (5 bases). CDR3 size: 14 residues. The germline V gene has CDR1 ENHRY and CDR2 SYGVKD. The V gene lost 4 bases and the J gene lost 8 bases, with 17 bases spanning the gap. CDR3 DNA: TGTGCCATCAGTGGTGTAGGGTCGGGGGTGGAAGCTTTCTTT. Its protein is CAISGVGSGVEAFF.

J is TRBJ1-1 and V is TRBV9; 8 nucleotides agree with TRBD1. Germline lookup yields CDR1 SGDLS and CDR2 YYNGEE. The CDR3 length is 16 residues. V lost 4 bases, J lost 0 bases, and 8 bases stayed unmatched. CDR3 DNA sequence: TGTGCCAGCAGCCCCATGGGGACAGGCATGAACACTGAAGCTTTCTTT. It codes for CASSPMGTGMNTEAFF.

This clone was counted once. The V and J genes are TRBV7-9 and TRBJ1-5; 7 bases are a match to TRBD1. The CDR3 runs to 17 residues. Germline assignment: CDR1 SEHNR and CDR2 FQNEAQ (reference sequence). J lost 2 bases, V lost 6 bases, and 13 bases had no gene match. The CDR3 sequence: CASSQDTGVWGNQPQHF. CDR3 nucleotides: TGTGCCAGCAGTCAGGATACAGGGGTTTGGGGCAATCAGCCCCAGCATTTT.

A word on this clone: A junction end diverges from the germline sequence, so it may reflect a read error. V gene TRBV18 combines with J gene TRBJ2-2; 9 bases line up with TRBD2. This CDR3 contains 16 residues. CDR1 and CDR2 from the germline V gene are KGHSH and LQKENI. CDR3 sequence reads: CASLPGTSRNTGELFF. DNA of the CDR3: TGTGCCAGCTTACCAGGGACTAGCCGCAACACCGGGGAGCTGTTTTTT.

This chain joins TRBV4-3 and TRBJ1-1; TRBD1 aligns across 7 bases. V lost 3 bases and J lost 5; bases outside the gene matches: 6. The CDR3 spans 14 residues. Germline V CDR1 and CDR2: LGHNA, YSLEER. CDR3 amino acids: CASSQEPRGTEAFF. The CDR3 region has the DNA TGCGCCAGCAGCCAGGAGCCCAGGGGGACTGAAGCTTTCTTT.

The CDR3 protein is CASRAGISYSSYF. DNA for the CDR3: TGTGCCAGCCGGGCGGGGATCTCCTACTCCTCTTACTTC. The rearrangement joins TRBV6-5 to TRBJ2-7; a weak D match, TRBD2 (6 bases). CDR3 length: 13 residues. The V gene lost 8 bases and the J gene lost 13 bases, with 24 bases spanning the gap. The germline V gene encodes CDR1 MNHEY and CDR2 SVGAGI.

The chain uses TRBV5-1 and TRBJ2-1; D call uncertain. The ends were cut back, 7 bases at V and 5 bases at J, with 13 bases in the middle. There are 13 residues in the CDR3. Germline V gene sequence: CDR1 SGHRS, CDR2 YFSETQ. The CDR3 coding sequence is TGCGCCAGCTCCGCTAGTGAGAACAATGAGCAGTTCTTC. This sequence encodes CASSASENNEQFF. Combining the CDR3 with reference TRBV5-1 and TRBJ2-1 gives the whole variable domain KAGVTQTPRYLIKTRGQQVTLSCSPISGHRSVSWYQQTPGQGLQFLFEYFSETQRNKGNFPGRFSGRQFSNSRSEMNVSTLELGDSALYLCASSASENNEQFFGPGTRLTVL.